The clone carrying this TCR beta chain showed up many times. The antigen is undetermined. The data were obtained in a study of T cells in Graves' hyperthyroidism and ophthalmopathy. The study enrolled patients aged 18 to 65 with newly diagnosed hyperthyroidism of under 2 months' duration. Lactation, pregnancy, other autoimmune disease or uncontrolled infection excluded patients. The CDR3 regions of TCR beta were amplified from RNA transcripts. A set of HTBI primers served as the primers for a first-round RT-PCR of the TCR CDR3. A single record per CDR3 protein comes from TCRdb applying MiXCR to the multiplex PCR reads. The repertoire holds some 600,000 distinct CDR3 sequences, about 15% seen once, with 5.8% in the top ten. Study-wide points: From stable hyperthyroidism, ophthalmopathy was separated by a 13 V-J model.

CDR3 length: 15 amino acids. Germline values: CDR1 SGHTA, CDR2 FQGNSA. The V and J ends lost 3 bases and 5 bases, in that order; junction bases with no gene match: 4. The chain is built from TRBV7-2 and TRBJ2-5, with 12 positions matching TRBD2. Material for sequencing was blood. The clonotype originates from a young woman with Graves' hyperthyroidism that later progressed to Graves' ophthalmopathy. DNA of the CDR3: TGTGCCAGCAGCTTTGGACTAGCGGGATTCGAGACCCAGTACTTC. Encoded protein: CASSFGLAGFETQYF.